The TCR beta chain under discussion was sequenced for a study of long-term antiretroviral therapy in people with HIV. Germline CDR1 LGHNA, CDR2 YNFKEQ. The CDR3 covers 13 residues. The germline V and J ends were trimmed by 4 bases and 2 bases, with 9 bases remaining between them. With survey level as its setting, the immunoSEQ assay was v3.0. Repertoires were generated with immunoSEQ multiplex PCR, while TCRdb's copy carries only in-frame clones and drops some. The sample holds around 16,000 clones, about 95% seen once. The clonotype originates from a woman between 45 and 60 years old with HIV. The chain links TRBV4-2 to TRBJ2-7; a possible D gene is TRBD1 (6 bases). The material was unsorted PBMCs, obtained roughly 6.2 years after starting antiretroviral therapy. The CDR3 DNA reads as TGTGCCAGCAGCCCCCGGGACACCTACGAGCAGTACTTC. Residues: CASSPRDTYEQYF.